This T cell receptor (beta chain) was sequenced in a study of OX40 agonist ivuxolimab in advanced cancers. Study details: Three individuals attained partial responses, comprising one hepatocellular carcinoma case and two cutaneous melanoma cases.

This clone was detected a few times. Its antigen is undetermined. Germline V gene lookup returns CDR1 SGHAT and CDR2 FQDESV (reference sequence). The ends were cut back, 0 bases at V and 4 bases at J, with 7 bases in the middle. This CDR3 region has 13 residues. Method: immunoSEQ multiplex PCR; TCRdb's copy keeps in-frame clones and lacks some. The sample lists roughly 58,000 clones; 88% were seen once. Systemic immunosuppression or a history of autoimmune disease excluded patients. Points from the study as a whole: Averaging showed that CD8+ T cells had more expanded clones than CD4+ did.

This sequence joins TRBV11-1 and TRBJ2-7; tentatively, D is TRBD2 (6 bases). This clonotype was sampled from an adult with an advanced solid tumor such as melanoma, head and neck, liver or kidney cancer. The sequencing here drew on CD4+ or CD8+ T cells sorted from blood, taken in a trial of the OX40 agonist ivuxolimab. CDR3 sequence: CASSLAREYEQYF. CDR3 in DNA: TGTGCCAGCAGCTTAGCCCGGGAGTACGAGCAGTACTTC.